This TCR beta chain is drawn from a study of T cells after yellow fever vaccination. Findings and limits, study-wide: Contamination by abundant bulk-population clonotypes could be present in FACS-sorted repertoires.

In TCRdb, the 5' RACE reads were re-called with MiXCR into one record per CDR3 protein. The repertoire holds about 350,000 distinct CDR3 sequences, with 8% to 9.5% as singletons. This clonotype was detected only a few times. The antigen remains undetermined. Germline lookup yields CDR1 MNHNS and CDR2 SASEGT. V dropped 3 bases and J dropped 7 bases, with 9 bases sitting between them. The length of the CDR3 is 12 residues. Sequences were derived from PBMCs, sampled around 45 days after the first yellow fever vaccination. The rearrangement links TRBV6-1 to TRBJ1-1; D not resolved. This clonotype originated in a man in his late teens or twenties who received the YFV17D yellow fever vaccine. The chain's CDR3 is CASSEFGLEAFF. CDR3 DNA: TGTGCCAGCAGTGAGTTTGGCCTTGAAGCTTTCTTT.